Below, 5 T cell receptor beta chains from the same sample are listed, as sequenced in a study of early T cells in non-severe SARS-CoV-2 infection. TCRdb analysed the 5' RACE reads with MiXCR anew, one entry per CDR3 protein. This table holds 30,000 or so distinct CDR3 sequences, 3% to 5% found once. The sequenced material came from whole blood. These receptors came from an adult who was a healthcare worker with PCR-confirmed SARS-CoV-2 infection or an uninfected control (not recorded which).

Many counts were recorded for this clonotype. CDR3 nucleotides: TGTGCCAGCAGCCCTAGCGGGGGGCCCACAGATACGCAGTATTTT. Protein: CASSPSGGPTDTQYF. V gene TRBV3-1 combines with J gene TRBJ2-3; 11 bases are shared with TRBD2. The V gene's germline CDR1 is LGHDT and CDR2 YNNKEL (reference sequence). With V trimmed by 4 bases and J by 2 bases, 2 bases remained unmatched. CDR3 length: 15 residues.

This clonotype was picked up many times. The V call is TRBV28, the J call TRBJ2-3; 7 nucleotides match TRBD2. Germline CDR1 MDHEN, CDR2 SYDVKM. After removal of 5 bases from V and 2 bases from J, the junction contained 10 bases not matched to a gene. CDR3 size: 16 residues. The CDR3 is CASSGRGSGTTDTQYF. In nucleotides, the CDR3 is TGTGCCAGCAGTGGGCGTGGAAGCGGGACCACAGATACGCAGTATTTT.

This clonotype was counted ten times or more. The chain has TRBV10-1 and TRBJ1-1; D is ambiguous. This CDR3 has 13 residues. The V end lost 0 bases, the J end lost 9 bases, and 11 bases lay between the germline ends. Germline V gene lookup returns CDR1 WNHNN and CDR2 SYGVQD (reference sequence). CDR3 sequence reads: CASSESMGRKAFF. In nucleotides, the CDR3 is TGCGCCAGCAGTGAGTCGATGGGTAGGAAAGCTTTCTTT.

This clonotype was counted at least ten times. The rearrangement joins TRBV6-5 to TRBJ2-1; 13 bases map to TRBD2. Trimming took 6 bases from V and 4 from J; bases not matched to a gene: 9. This CDR3 contains 17 residues. CDR1 and CDR2 from the germline V gene are MNHEY and SVGAGI. The chain's CDR3 is CASSLTSGGAGYNEQFF. CDR3 bases: TGTGCCAGCAGCCTTACTAGCGGGGGGGCCGGGTACAATGAGCAGTTCTTC.

This clonotype was observed a handful of times. V is TRBV9 and J is TRBJ2-3, with 9 positions matching TRBD2. The germline gives CDR1 SGDLS, CDR2 YYNGEE. CDR3 length: 16 amino acids. The V and J ends lost 4 bases and 2 bases, in that order; junction bases with no gene match: 8. The CDR3 loop reads CASSPVSGGPTDTQYF. CDR3 nucleotides: TGTGCCAGCAGCCCCGTAAGCGGGGGGCCCACAGATACGCAGTATTTT.